The table lists the clone carrying this T cell receptor beta chain with a few counts. Through Arm-PCR of CDR3 regions and iRepertoire HTBI primers, TCR beta libraries were built. Each CDR3 protein is one row after TCRdb ran MiXCR on the multiplex PCR reads. The sample holds 550,000 to 600,000 distinct CDR3 sequences; about 15% are singletons and the top ten take around 12%. The entry originates in a study of regulatory T cells in long-lasting Graves disease. V was clipped by 5 bases and J by 5 bases; unmatched bases: 6. Germline V lookup: CDR1 SEHNR, CDR2 FQNEAQ (reference sequence). The CDR3 contains 15 residues. As to time point: newly diagnosed GD, antithyroid drugs for less than 3 months. PBMCs provided the RNA from which the TCR library was made. The same data also went into a second study, on T cells in Graves' hyperthyroidism and ophthalmopathy.

The source is a man between 18 and 29 years old with Graves disease. The sequences come from peripheral blood mononuclear cells (PBMCs), collected at new diagnosis, from a patient treated with antithyroid drugs. The rearrangement joins TRBV7-9 to TRBJ2-2; 9 bases match TRBD1. The chain's CDR3 is CASSERQGVTGELFF. The CDR3 DNA follows: TGTGCCAGCAGCGAGAGACAGGGGGTGACCGGGGAGCTGTTTTTT.